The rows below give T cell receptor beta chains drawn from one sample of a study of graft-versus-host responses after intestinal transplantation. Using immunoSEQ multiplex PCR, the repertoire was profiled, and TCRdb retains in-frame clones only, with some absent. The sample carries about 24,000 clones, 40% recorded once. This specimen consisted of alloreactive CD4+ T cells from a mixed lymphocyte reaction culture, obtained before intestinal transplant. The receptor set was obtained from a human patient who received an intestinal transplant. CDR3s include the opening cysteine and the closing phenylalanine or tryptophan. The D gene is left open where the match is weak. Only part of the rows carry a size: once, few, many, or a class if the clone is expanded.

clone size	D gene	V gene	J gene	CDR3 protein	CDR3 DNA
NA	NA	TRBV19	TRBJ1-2	CASSYRQANRKTYGYTF	TGTGCCAGTAGTTATAGACAGGCAAATCGAAAGACCTATGGCTACACCTTC
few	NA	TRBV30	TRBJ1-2	CAWSRTRAGVYGYTF	TGTGCCTGGAGTAGGACGAGGGCCGGGGTCTATGGCTACACCTTC
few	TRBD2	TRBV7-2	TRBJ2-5	CASSRLAALRETQYF	TGTGCCAGCAGCCGACTAGCCGCACTACGAGAGACCCAGTACTTC
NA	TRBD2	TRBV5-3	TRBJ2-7	CARRKLAGGPPNYEQYF	TGTGCCAGAAGAAAATTAGCGGGAGGCCCTCCCAATTACGAGCAGTACTTC
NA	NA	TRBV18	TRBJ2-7	CASSHLSGNEQYF	TGTGCCAGCTCGCACCTTTCGGGGAACGAGCAGTACTTC
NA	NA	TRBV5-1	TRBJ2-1	CASSFDRTYNEQFF	TGCGCCAGCAGCTTCGACAGGACCTACAATGAGCAGTTCTTC
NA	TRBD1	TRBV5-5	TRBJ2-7	CASGDTRQGGIGQYF	TGTGCCAGTGGGGATACTAGACAGGGTGGAATCGGGCAGTACTTC
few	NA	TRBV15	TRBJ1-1	CATSKKPEAEAFF	TGTGCCACCAGCAAAAAACCGGAGGCTGAAGCTTTCTTT
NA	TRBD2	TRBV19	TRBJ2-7	CASSIGGTSGYYEQYF	TGTGCCAGTAGTATAGGTGGGACTAGCGGTTACTACGAGCAGTACTTC
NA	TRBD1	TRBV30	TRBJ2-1	CAWRGQASYNEQFF	TGTGCCTGGAGGGGACAGGCCTCCTACAATGAGCAGTTCTTC
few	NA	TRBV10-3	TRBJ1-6	CAISDKSSYNSPLHF	TGTGCCATCAGTGACAAGAGCTCCTATAATTCACCCCTCCACTTT
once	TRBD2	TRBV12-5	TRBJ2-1	CASLTSGPSSYNEQFF	TGTGCTAGTCTTACTAGCGGACCGAGCTCCTACAATGAGCAGTTCTTC
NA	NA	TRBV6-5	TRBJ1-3	CASSYSRVSFGNTIYF	TGTGCCAGCAGTTACTCGAGGGTGTCATTTGGAAACACCATATATTTT
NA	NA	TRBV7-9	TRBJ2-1	CASSLAYAGSGDEQFF	TGTGCCAGCAGCCTAGCTTATGCGGGATCGGGCGATGAGCAGTTCTTC
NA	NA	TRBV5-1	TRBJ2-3	CASSSRTGWLAGHTDTQYF	TGCGCCAGCAGCTCCCGGACAGGGTGGCTAGCGGGGCACACAGATACGCAGTATTTT
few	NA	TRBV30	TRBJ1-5	CAWSVSRNQPQHF	TGTGCCTGGAGTGTATCCAGGAACCAGCCCCAGCATTTT
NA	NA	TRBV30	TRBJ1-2	CAWRKMSAYGYTF	TGTGCCTGGAGGAAGATGAGTGCTTATGGCTACACCTTC
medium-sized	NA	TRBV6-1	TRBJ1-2	CASSEAWGVDFYGYTF	TGTGCCAGCAGTGAAGCATGGGGGGTGGACTTCTATGGCTACACCTTC
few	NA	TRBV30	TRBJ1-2	CAWSPGNYGYTF	TGTGCCTGGAGCCCCGGTAACTATGGCTACACCTTC
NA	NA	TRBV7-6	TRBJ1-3	CASSSSAGNTIYF	TGTGCCAGCAGCTCTTCAGCTGGAAACACCATATATTTT
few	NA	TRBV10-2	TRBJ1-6	CASRSGADPLHF	TGCGCCAGCAGGTCGGGAGCTGATCCCCTCCACTTT
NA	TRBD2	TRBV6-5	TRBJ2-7	CASSYSGGYSYEQYF	TGTGCCAGCAGTTACAGCGGGGGCTACTCCTACGAGCAGTACTTC
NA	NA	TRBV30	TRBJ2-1	CAWRARFFTGWQFF	TGTGCCTGGAGGGCGCGGTTCTTTACTGGCTGGCAGTTCTTC
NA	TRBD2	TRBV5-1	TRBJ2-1	CASSLEWAGVGYNEQFF	TGCGCCAGCAGCTTGGAGTGGGCGGGAGTGGGGTACAATGAGCAGTTCTTC
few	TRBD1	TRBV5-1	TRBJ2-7	CASSWGQVYEQYF	TGCGCCAGCAGCTGGGGACAGGTCTACGAGCAGTACTTC
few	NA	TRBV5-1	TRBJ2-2	CASSLARGIANTGELFF	TGCGCCAGCAGCTTGGCCCGGGGGATCGCGAACACCGGGGAGCTGTTTTTT
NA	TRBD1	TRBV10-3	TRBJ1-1	CAISGQAFSTEAFF	TGTGCCATCAGCGGACAGGCCTTTAGCACTGAAGCTTTCTTT
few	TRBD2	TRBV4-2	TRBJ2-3	CASSQYIAGGRTDTQYF	TGTGCCAGCAGCCAATATATAGCGGGGGGGCGCACAGATACGCAGTATTTT
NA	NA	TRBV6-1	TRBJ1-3	CASSEWPGGPGNTIYF	TGTGCCAGCAGTGAATGGCCAGGAGGCCCTGGAAACACCATATATTTT
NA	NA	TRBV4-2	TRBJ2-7	CASSQYTGFYEQYF	TGTGCCAGCAGCCAGTACACAGGGTTCTACGAGCAGTACTTC
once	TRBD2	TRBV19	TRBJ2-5	CASRPGGGGETQYF	TGTGCCAGTAGACCCGGGGGGGGCGGAGAGACCCAGTACTTC
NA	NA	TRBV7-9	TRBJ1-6	CASSGQYNSPLHF	TGTGCCAGCAGTGGACAGTATAATTCACCCCTCCACTTT
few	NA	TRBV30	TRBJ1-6	CAWRMSSYNSPLHF	TGTGCCTGGAGAATGAGCTCCTATAATTCACCCCTCCACTTT
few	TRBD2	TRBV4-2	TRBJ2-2	CASSPITSGGTGELFF	TGTGCCAGCAGCCCAATCACTAGCGGGGGCACCGGGGAGCTGTTTTTT
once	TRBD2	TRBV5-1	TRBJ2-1	CASSSRTSGYNEQFF	TGCGCCAGCAGCTCAAGGACTAGCGGCTACAATGAGCAGTTCTTC
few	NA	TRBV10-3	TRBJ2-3	CAIRLASTDTQYF	TGTGCCATCAGGCTAGCGAGCACAGATACGCAGTATTTT